The present T cell receptor beta chain was sequenced within a study of cytomegalovirus exposure and HLA in healthy donors. For this clone: Its specificity is unknown.

Germline-derived CDR1 and CDR2 are LNHDA and SQIVND (reference sequence). CDR3 size: 12 residues. Trimming pared 5 bases from V and 4 bases from J, leaving 6 bases between. Overall study results and limits: Immune exposure information comprised only CMV serostatus.

The PCR employed 60 Vbeta primers together with 13 Jbeta primers. Assay: immunoSEQ multiplex PCR; the TCRdb copy retains only in-frame clones and omits some. The sample has roughly 180,000 clones, 79% seen once. Sequences were obtained from PBMCs. J is TRBJ1-5 and V is TRBV19; the D is unclear. The receptor was derived from a girl aged 10 to 17 in good health and CMV-seropositive. The CDR3 DNA sequence: TGTGCCAGTAGTTACACAAATCAGCCCCAGCATTTT. Translating gives CASSYTNQPQHF.